The 23 T cell receptor beta chains presented below share a single source sample, sequenced in a study of cytomegalovirus exposure and HLA in healthy donors. The PCR was carried out with 60 Vbeta primers and 13 Jbeta primers. Clones were sequenced by immunoSEQ multiplex PCR, and TCRdb holds only the in-frame ones, with some missing. This table holds some 200,000 clones. What was sequenced was PBMCs. All receptors come from a boy under 18 in good health and CMV-seronegative.

The chain couples TRBV7-6 to TRBJ2-3; a weak D match, TRBD1 (6 bases). V lost 1 base and J lost 4, with 15 bases in between. The CDR3 has 16 amino acids. The germline V gene has CDR1 SGHVS and CDR2 FNYEAQ. The CDR3 DNA sequence: TGTGCCAGCAGCTTAGACCTGGGGGCTTTACCAGATACGCAGTATTTT. This sequence encodes CASSLDLGALPDTQYF.

This rearrangement joins TRBV30 to TRBJ2-3; weak D call: TRBD2 (6 bases). The length of the CDR3 is 13 residues. The germline V gene has CDR1 GTSNPN and CDR2 SVGIG (reference sequence). The ends were cut back, 0 bases at V and 3 bases at J, with 7 bases in the middle. This chain's CDR3 is CAWSVSGTDTQYF. The CDR3 DNA reads as TGTGCCTGGAGTGTAAGCGGGACAGATACGCAGTATTTT.

The chain couples TRBV4-3 to TRBJ1-2; 8 bases fit TRBD1. The J segment lost 10 bases and the V segment lost 0 bases, leaving 13 bases of the junction unmatched. The CDR3 contains 16 residues. Germline V gives CDR1 LGHNA, CDR2 YSLEER. The CDR3 loop is CASSQDPGTGLTVYTF. Here the CDR3 DNA reads TGCGCCAGCAGCCAAGATCCCGGGACAGGTCTTACCGTCTACACCTTC.

The rearrangement joins TRBV2 to TRBJ1-2, with D perhaps TRBD1 (6 bases). Trimming left V 7 bases short and J 3 bases short, with 12 bases between. CDR3 length equals 13 residues. CDR1 and CDR2 (germline): SNHLY, FYNNEI. CDR3 sequence reads: CASKDRADYGYTF. CDR3 bases: TGTGCCAGCAAGGACAGAGCGGACTATGGCTACACCTTC.

The V gene is TRBV6-1, the J gene TRBJ2-3; the match to TRBD1 covers 8 bases. With V trimmed by 3 bases and J by 1 base, 6 bases remained unmatched. Germline V gene data show CDR1 as MNHNS and CDR2 as SASEGT. This CDR3 spans 16 amino acids. DNA of the CDR3: TGTGCCAGCAGTGAGTCCCCGGGACAGGGCACAGATACGCAGTATTTT. Translation: CASSESPGQGTDTQYF.

CDR3: CASSPGTGGQGEQFF. The CDR3 bases are TGTGCCAGCTCACCGGGGACAGGGGGCCAAGGAGAGCAGTTCTTC. J is TRBJ2-1 and V is TRBV18; 12 nucleotides agree with TRBD1. Germline trimming cut 3 bases from V and 10 bases from J; bases unmatched to any gene: 7. Germline assignment: CDR1 KGHSH and CDR2 LQKENI. The CDR3 spans 15 residues.

The chain employs TRBV30 and TRBJ1-4; tentatively, D is TRBD1 (5 bases). The CDR3 is 15 amino acids. Germline-derived CDR1 and CDR2 are GTSNPN and SVGIG (reference sequence). The V and J ends lost 5 bases and 4 bases respectively, with 17 bases between them. CDR3 residues: CAWSTGAGRNEKLFF. CDR3 coding DNA: TGTGCCTGGTCGACGGGTGCAGGGCGTAATGAAAAACTGTTTTTT.

This chain links TRBV5-1 with TRBJ1-1; a possible D gene is TRBD1 (5 bases). Germline V gene data show CDR1 as SGHRS and CDR2 as YFSETQ. The CDR3 length is 18 residues. V was clipped by 3 bases and J by 4 bases, with 25 bases between them. CDR3 residues: CASSYRIGALGRSTEAFF. The CDR3 DNA follows: TGCGCCAGCAGCTACCGGATTGGGGCCCTAGGTAGGAGCACTGAAGCTTTCTTT.

The chain couples TRBV29-1 to TRBJ2-5; no reliable D call. Germline CDR1 SQVTM, CDR2 ANQGSEA. V shed 4 bases and J shed 4 bases, with 16 bases lying between them. The CDR3 totals 14 residues. The chain's CDR3 is CSVGSHPSPETQYF. The CDR3 DNA sequence: TGCAGCGTTGGAAGCCATCCGAGCCCAGAGACCCAGTACTTC.

This CDR3 is CASSLDARAPSSYNSPLHF. The CDR3 DNA reads as TGTGCCAGCAGCTTGGACGCGAGAGCTCCGAGCTCCTATAATTCACCCCTCCACTTT. The genes are TRBV5-6 and TRBJ1-6; D unresolved. The CDR3 extends over 19 amino acids. Trimming stripped 0 bases from V and 0 bases from J, with 16 bases between. The germline V gene has CDR1 SGHDT and CDR2 YYEEEE.

The chain has TRBV7-3 and TRBJ2-2; 14 bases fit TRBD2. V was clipped by 5 bases and J by 0 bases; unmatched bases: 5. This CDR3 contains 18 residues. Germline V CDR1 and CDR2: SGHTA, FQGTGA. The CDR3: CASSPGLAGASNTGELFF. CDR3 nucleotides: TGTGCCAGCAGCCCGGGACTAGCGGGGGCTTCGAACACCGGGGAGCTGTTTTTT.

On this clone itself: Other DNA sequences in the sample encode the same CDR3. This chain joins TRBV20-1 and TRBJ2-5, with D tentatively TRBD2 (5 bases). The germline V gene has CDR1 DFQATT and CDR2 SNEGSKA (reference sequence). V gave up 2 bases and J gave up 5 bases, with 6 bases separating them. The CDR3 consists of 11 residues. The CDR3 region is CSARRGETQYF. The CDR3 nucleotides read TGCAGTGCTAGACGCGGGGAGACCCAGTACTTC.

The chain links TRBV30 to TRBJ1-1, with 7 bases aligning to TRBD1. The J segment lost 9 bases and the V segment lost 4 bases, leaving 11 bases of the junction unmatched. The CDR3 extends over 13 amino acids. Germline lookup yields CDR1 GTSNPN and CDR2 SVGIG (reference sequence). CDR3 protein: CAWTPPGGQKAFF. The CDR3 bases are TGTGCCTGGACCCCGCCAGGGGGACAGAAAGCTTTCTTT.

The genes are TRBV27 and TRBJ1-1; the D is unclear. In germline, CDR1 is MNHEY, CDR2 SMNVEV (reference sequence). V lost 4 bases to trimming and J lost 4 bases, with 10 bases between them. The CDR3 is 13 residues long. In DNA, the CDR3 is TGTGCCAGCAGTTCCCCAGTCTTCACTGAAGCTTTCTTT. Translated: CASSSPVFTEAFF.

The V gene is TRBV5-1, the J gene TRBJ1-4; TRBD1 might be the D (5 bases). Trimming left V 4 bases short and J 4 bases short, with 20 bases between. The CDR3 has 17 residues. In germline, CDR1 is SGHRS, CDR2 YFSETQ. The CDR3 here is CASSPRGPRELNEKLFF. In nucleotides, the CDR3 is TGCGCCAGCAGCCCCAGAGGTCCCAGGGAACTTAATGAAAAACTGTTTTTT.

Concerning this clone itself: Other DNA sequences in this sample translate to the same CDR3. This chain links TRBV7-2 with TRBJ2-3; 8 bases are a match to TRBD2. The CDR3 has 14 residues. Germline values: CDR1 SGHTA, CDR2 FQGNSA. J was trimmed by 6 bases and V by 1 base; bases with no gene match: 3. CDR3 amino acids: CASSLVGGADTQYF. DNA of the CDR3: TGTGCCAGCAGCTTAGTCGGGGGGGCCGATACGCAGTATTTT.

The CDR3 DNA follows: TGCGCCAGCAGCCGGGCGGAGACAGGGGACACAGATACGCAGTATTTT. This gives the protein CASSRAETGDTDTQYF. The chain links TRBV5-1 to TRBJ2-3; 8 bases line up with TRBD1. CDR1 is SGHRS and CDR2 is YFSETQ in the germline V gene. J gave up 2 bases and V 4 bases, and 9 bases lay outside the gene matches. The CDR3 sequence is 16 residues long. Combining the CDR3 with reference TRBV5-1 and TRBJ2-3 gives the whole variable domain KAGVTQTPRYLIKTRGQQVTLSCSPISGHRSVSWYQQTPGQGLQFLFEYFSETQRNKGNFPGRFSGRQFSNSRSEMNVSTLELGDSALYLCASSRAETGDTDTQYFGPGTRLTVL.

The chain combines TRBV7-3 with TRBJ2-2; tentatively, D is TRBD2 (5 bases). V lost 5 bases and J 0 bases, leaving 10 bases between the germline ends. In germline, CDR1 is SGHTA, CDR2 FQGTGA. This CDR3 contains 15 residues. CDR3 bases: TGTGCCAGCAGCCCGTGGGGAGCGAACACCGGGGAGCTGTTTTTT. As protein: CASSPWGANTGELFF.

This sequence joins TRBV6-5 and TRBJ1-4, with D possibly matching TRBD1 (6 bases). Germline lookup yields CDR1 MNHEY and CDR2 SVGAGI. The CDR3 runs 13 residues. Trimming took off 4 bases at V and 7 bases at J, with 10 bases between the two ends. The CDR3 region has the DNA TGTGCCAGCAGTTTCAGGGGCAGTGAAAAACTGTTTTTT. It translates to CASSFRGSEKLFF.

Concerning this clone: This is likely a read error, given that the CDR3 carries no conserved phenylalanine or tryptophan at its end. The chain joins TRBV7-2 to TRBJ2-2; D gene uncertain. V was pared by 5 bases and J by 1 base, with 11 bases between. This CDR3 has 15 residues. CDR1 is SGHTA and CDR2 is FQGNSA in the germline V gene. The DNA of the CDR3 is TGTGCCAGCAGCCAAACAGATCTGAACACCGGGGAGCTGTTTCTT. Its translation is CASSQTDLNTGELFL.

The genes are TRBV2 and TRBJ2-5, with 10 nucleotides matching TRBD2. This CDR3 is built from 17 residues. The germline V gene encodes CDR1 SNHLY and CDR2 FYNNEI. The V gene end was trimmed by 5 bases and the J gene end by 7 bases; junction bases not matched to a gene: 16. The CDR3 DNA sequence: TGTGCCAGCAGTTCCCGGGGGGAGCGGGGGGGCCGAGGGACCCAGTACTTC. It translates to CASSSRGERGGRGTQYF.

The chain recombines TRBV5-4 with TRBJ1-2; no firm D call. The germline V gene encodes CDR1 SGHNT and CDR2 YYREEE (reference sequence). The ends were cut back, 5 bases at V and 4 bases at J, with 15 bases in the middle. The CDR3 length is 14 residues. The CDR3 spells CASRPHGGPYGYTF. The DNA for the CDR3 is TGTGCCAGCAGACCCCATGGAGGCCCCTATGGCTACACCTTC. The complete variable domain, with remaining parts taken from reference TRBV5-4 and TRBJ1-2, reads ETGVTQSPTHLIKTRGQQVTLRCSSQSGHNTVSWYQQALGQGPQFIFQYYREEENGRGNFPPRFSGLQFPNYSSELNVNALELDDSALYLCASRPHGGPYGYTFGSGTRLTVV.

As for this clone: Distinct nucleotide sequences in the sample also encode this CDR3. V is TRBV27 and J is TRBJ1-1; unclear D gene. Per germline, CDR1 MNHEY and CDR2 SMNVEV (reference sequence). This CDR3 spans 13 amino acids. Deletions cut 2 bases from V and 2 bases from J, with 6 bases between. The CDR3: CASSLTGNTEAFF. DNA for the CDR3: TGTGCCAGCAGTTTAACGGGAAACACTGAAGCTTTCTTT.